These T cell receptor beta chains were read from a single sample in a study of blood T cell repertoires in COVID-19. TCRdb keeps only in-frame clones here, not all; method: immunoSEQ multiplex PCR. The sample lists approximately 100,000 clones, approximately 90% occurring once. Specimen: peripheral blood. These receptor sequences come from a man in his 60s with acute or convalescent COVID-19. Each CDR3 is given with its conserved first and last residue. The order of the fields is V gene, J gene, D gene, CDR3 length, clone size, CDR3 protein, CDR3 DNA. The D gene is left open where the match is weak. Expanded clones are given a class, and other clones once, few, many or no size at all.

>TRBV5-1|TRBJ1-5|TRBD1|14|few
CASSPGQDNQPQHF
TGCGCCAGCAGCCCGGGACAGGATAATCAGCCCCAGCATTTT
>TRBV2|TRBJ2-6|.|13|.
CASSDRTREALTF
TGTGCCAGCAGTGACCGGACAAGGGAGGCCCTGACTTTC
>TRBV19|TRBJ2-6|TRBD2|17|.
CASSRGGGRSGANVLTF
TGTGCCAGTAGTAGGGGGGGTGGACGCTCTGGGGCCAACGTCCTGACTTTC
>TRBV28|TRBJ1-5|TRBD1|16|.
CASSPSEGTGYQPQHF
TGTGCCAGCAGCCCTTCAGAGGGGACAGGGTATCAGCCCCAGCATTTT
>TRBV29-1|TRBJ2-1|.|14|.
CSVEAAQGGNEQFF
TGCAGCGTTGAAGCGGCACAGGGCGGCAATGAGCAGTTCTTC
>TRBV6-1|TRBJ2-7|.|15|.
CASNEKTTPSYEQYF
TGTGCCAGCAATGAAAAAACTACTCCGTCCTACGAGCAGTACTTC
>TRBV6-1|TRBJ2-7|.|13|.
CASSELGAYEQYF
TGTGCCAGCAGTGAACTAGGGGCCTACGAGCAGTACTTC
>TRBV28|TRBJ2-3|TRBD1|15|once
CASSFRDRVWDTQYF
TGTGCCAGCAGTTTCCGGGACAGGGTATGGGATACGCAGTATTTT
>TRBV18|TRBJ2-7|TRBD2|16|.
CASSPGLAGTTYEQYF
TGTGCCAGCTCACCGGGACTAGCGGGGACAACCTACGAGCAGTACTTC
>TRBV2|TRBJ1-6|.|11|.
CASTIVRPLHF
TGTGCCAGCACCATCGTGCGACCCCTCCACTTT
>TRBV5-5|TRBJ2-3|TRBD1|13|.
CASLQGATDTQYF
TGTGCCAGTTTACAGGGGGCCACAGATACGCAGTATTTT
>TRBV6-5|TRBJ1-1|TRBD1|15|once
CASIPRGTGNTEAFF
TGTGCCAGCATCCCGCGGGGGACAGGGAACACTGAAGCTTTCTTT
>TRBV3-1/TRBV3-2|TRBJ2-1|TRBD1|17|.
CASSQDLVTGGINEQFF
TGTGCCAGCAGCCAAGATTTAGTTACAGGGGGTATCAATGAGCAGTTCTTC
>TRBV5-1|TRBJ2-5|TRBD2|15|.
CASSLRLAGGKTQYF
TGCGCCAGCAGCCTTCGACTAGCGGGAGGAAAGACCCAGTACTTC
>TRBV9|TRBJ2-1|.|16|.
CASSPFRRDPYNEQFF
TGTGCCAGCAGCCCGTTTAGGAGGGACCCCTACAATGAGCAGTTCTTC
>TRBV19|TRBJ2-6|.|13|.
CASSTGTINVLTF
TGTGCCAGTAGTACCGGGACAATCAACGTCCTGACTTTC
>TRBV7-9|TRBJ2-1|.|19|.
CASSPLLGGASGSYNEQFF
TGTGCCAGCAGCCCGCTGTTGGGGGGGGCTAGCGGTAGTTACAATGAGCAGTTCTTC
>TRBV3-1/TRBV3-2|TRBJ2-1|TRBD2|15|.
CASSPTSGPYNEQFF
TGTGCCAGCAGCCCGACTAGCGGGCCTTACAATGAGCAGTTCTTC
>TRBV19|TRBJ2-1|TRBD2|17|.
CASSIALTSGRYNEQFF
TGTGCCAGTAGTATCGCCTTAACTAGCGGGAGATACAATGAGCAGTTCTTC
>TRBV7-3|TRBJ1-1|.|17|.
CASSLQGNGIFHTEAFF
TGTGCCAGCAGTCTTCAGGGGAACGGAATTTTTCACACTGAAGCTTTCTTT
>TRBV14|TRBJ1-2|TRBD1|12|few
CASSQDRTGHRF
TGTGCCAGCAGCCAAGACCGGACAGGCCACCGGTTC
>TRBV9|TRBJ1-2|TRBD1|18|.
CASSVDLGQATVRYGYTF
TGTGCCAGCAGCGTAGATTTAGGACAGGCCACCGTCCGCTATGGCTACACCTTC
>TRBV4-1|TRBJ1-5|TRBD1|16|few
CASSQDFPGGYQPQHF
TGCGCCAGCAGCCAAGATTTCCCAGGGGGGTATCAGCCCCAGCATTTT
>TRBV7-8|TRBJ1-4|.|14|.
CASSSRVGNEKLFF
TGTGCCAGCAGCTCCAGGGTGGGGAATGAAAAACTGTTTTTT
>TRBV3-1/TRBV3-2|TRBJ2-6|TRBD2|19|few
CASSQVLPMGGDGANVLTF
TGTGCCAGCAGCCAAGTTCTCCCCATGGGAGGGGACGGGGCCAACGTCCTGACTTTC
>TRBV30|TRBJ1-2|.|14|.
CAWRGDSPNYGYTF
TGTGCCTGGAGGGGGGACTCCCCTAACTATGGCTACACCTTC
>TRBV18|TRBJ1-2|TRBD1|16|.
CASSLRTGTGDYGYTF
TGTGCCAGCTCACTCCGTACCGGGACAGGGGATTATGGCTACACCTTC
>TRBV18|TRBJ1-5|.|14|.
CASSPQRSNQPQHF
TGTGCCAGCTCACCGCAGAGGAGCAATCAGCCCCAGCATTTT
>TRBV9|TRBJ2-1|.|14|few
CASSVTPYLNEQFF
TGTGCCAGCAGCGTAACCCCCTACCTCAATGAGCAGTTCTTC
>TRBV6-1|TRBJ2-5|TRBD2|17|.
CASSDAGTSGRGETQYF
TGTGCCAGCAGTGACGCCGGGACTAGCGGGAGGGGCGAGACCCAGTACTTC
>TRBV12-3/TRBV12-4|TRBJ1-2|.|12|.
CASSLAYYGYTF
TGTGCCAGCAGTCTAGCCTACTATGGCTACACCTTC
>TRBV9|TRBJ2-1|.|15|.
CASSVAVEASAEQFF
TGTGCCAGCAGCGTAGCAGTCGAAGCTAGTGCTGAGCAGTTCTTC
>TRBV25-1|TRBJ2-1|.|14|.
CASKRTEEVGKQFF
TGTGCCAGCAAGAGGACCGAGGAGGTCGGAAAGCAGTTCTTC
>TRBV5-1|TRBJ1-3|.|17|.
CASSLAVGGLTGNTIYF
TGCGCCAGCAGTCTGGCCGTCGGGGGGCTAACTGGAAACACCATATATTTT
>TRBV3-1/TRBV3-2|TRBJ2-7|TRBD1|12|once
CASSQTGGKTYF
TGTGCCAGCAGCCAGACAGGGGGCAAAACTTACTTC
>TRBV2|TRBJ2-5|TRBD2|14|.
CASSPGLAAETQYF
TGTGCCAGCAGCCCGGGACTAGCGGCAGAGACCCAGTACTTC
>TRBV11-2|TRBJ2-2|.|13|.
CASSLAGAGELFF
TGTGCCAGCAGCTTAGCAGGGGCCGGGGAGCTGTTTTTT
>TRBV12-3/TRBV12-4|TRBJ1-2|.|13|.
CASSLLQGGGYTF
TGTGCCAGCAGTTTACTCCAGGGTGGCGGCTACACCTTC
>TRBV11-2|TRBJ2-2|TRBD2|20|.
CASSLDRGNMASGRFGELFF
TGTGCCAGCAGCTTAGACCGGGGGAATATGGCTAGCGGGAGGTTTGGGGAGCTGTTTTTT
>TRBV19|TRBJ1-2|TRBD1|15|.
CASSVTGGANYGYTF
TGTGCCAGTAGTGTAACAGGGGGCGCAAACTATGGCTACACCTTC
>TRBV10-2|TRBJ2-1|.|14|.
CASRFGQNRHEQFF
TGCGCCAGCAGATTTGGACAGAATCGGCATGAGCAGTTCTTC